The T cell receptor (beta chain) under discussion was sequenced for a study of CD8+CD57+ T cells in acquired aplastic anemia. Study-level background: Sorted cells (CD4+ and CD8+) yielded DNA amounts that averaged approximately 3.1 ug.

For sequencing, patients were chosen who had shown expansion of CD8+CD57+ cells by flow cytometry. TCR beta VDJ combinations and CDR3 sequences were profiled from genomic DNA. TCRdb re-analysed the reads in MiXCR, keeping a single row per CDR3 protein. The sample carries 220,000 or so distinct CDR3 sequences, 50% to 70% recorded once. The sample comprised sorted CD4+, CD8+, or CD8+CD57+ T cells (not recorded which) from PBMCs. The clonotype comes from a human donor with aplastic anemia.

The CDR3 reads CASSYAGGDARYQETQYF. CDR3 bases: TGTGCCAGCAGCTACGCCGGCGGGGACGCCCGGTACCAAGAGACCCAGTACTTC. The chain uses TRBV4-2 and TRBJ2-5; D is possibly TRBD2 (6 bases). This CDR3 is built from 18 residues. V was trimmed by 5 bases and J by 0 bases, leaving 22 bases between them. Germline CDR1 is LGHNA and CDR2 is YNFKEQ.